This T cell receptor (beta chain) was retrieved from a study of memory CD4+ T cells and cytomegalovirus serostatus. About the study: Of the healthy Belgian adults, fewer than 10 were CMV seropositive and fewer than 30 seronegative.

About this clone itself: Its antigen remains unidentified.

Study outcomes and limitations: About 40% of the roughly 160 known CMV-associated TCRbeta sequences appeared in CD4+ memory. The CMV-associated TCR signature appears largely within the CD4+ memory repertoire. CMV serostatus prediction reached median AUC 0.95, or 0.91 with US-trained model.

Single viable CD3+CD4+CD8-CD45RO+ cells were sorted as the memory CD4+ T cells. Sequencing was performed with immunoSEQ multiplex PCR; in TCRdb, only in-frame clones are kept and a portion is missing. Of roughly 53,000 clones in the sample, roughly four fifths are singletons; the top ten hold approximately 1.5%. V was clipped by 1 base and J by 3 bases, with 8 bases between them. This CDR3 has 14 amino acids. The V gene's germline CDR1 is PRHDT and CDR2 FYEKMQ (reference sequence). The TCR was taken from an adult in good health and CMV-seronegative. Sequencing used memory CD4+ T cells from blood. The chain recombines TRBV13 with TRBJ2-3, with TRBD2 as a possible D gene (5 bases). The CDR3 sequence is CASSLVSETDTQYF. The CDR3 DNA follows: TGTGCCAGCAGCTTAGTTAGCGAAACAGATACGCAGTATTTT. The variable domain in full, completed from reference TRBV13 and TRBJ2-3, reads AAGVIQSPRHLIKEKRETATLKCYPIPRHDTVYWYQQGPGQDPQFLISFYEKMQSDKGSIPDRFSAQQFSDYHSELNMSSLELGDSALYFCASSLVSETDTQYFGPGTRLTVL.